Detailed here is one T cell receptor (beta chain). Two negative PCRs, clearance, or symptom resolution were required of recovered Cohort 3 donors. Between the trimmed V and J ends, which lost 4 bases and 7 bases, there was a span of 17 bases. Germline V gives CDR1 PRHDT, CDR2 FYEKMQ (reference sequence). This CDR3 spans 15 amino acids. This sample was taken from a study of blood T cell repertoires in COVID-19. For the study at large: Samples came from the United States, Italy and Spain, spanning acute and convalescent COVID-19.

The table came from immunoSEQ multiplex PCR; TCRdb's copy has only in-frame clones and leaves some out. The top ten clones hold approximately 1.6% of a sample with 250,000 or so clones, approximately 84% of them seen once. Sequencing was carried out using PBMCs or T cells enriched from blood (not recorded which). The genes are TRBV13 and TRBJ2-1; weak D call: TRBD1 (5 bases). The sequence was collected from a man aged 35 to 55 who had recovered from COVID-19. The CDR3 DNA is TGTGCCAGCAGCTCGGCCCAAGACAGCGTAAATGAGCAGTTCTTC. Residues: CASSSAQDSVNEQFF.